This passage covers 18 T cell receptor beta chains from one sample sequenced in a study of T cells in Graves' hyperthyroidism and ophthalmopathy. Researchers amplified the TCR beta CDR3 regions from RNA transcripts. When the TCR CDR3 underwent first-round RT-PCR, the HTBI primer set was used. Using its own MiXCR run on the multiplex PCR reads, TCRdb lists one record per CDR3 protein. The table records hundreds of thousands of distinct CDR3 sequences, approximately 15% of them present only once. The sequenced sample was blood. The receptors derive from a woman aged 55-70 years with Graves' ophthalmopathy.

This clonotype occurred many times. CDR3 coding DNA: TGTGCCAGCAGTCACCGGGACAGATCATACTTC. Its protein product is CASSHRDRSYF. The chain couples TRBV28 to TRBJ2-5; TRBD1 matches at 7 bases. Germline V lookup: CDR1 MDHEN, CDR2 SYDVKM. The V gene end was trimmed by 5 bases and the J gene end by 14 bases; junction bases not matched to a gene: 8. The CDR3 has 11 amino acids. Full variable domain (remainder filled in from reference TRBV28 and TRBJ2-5): DVKVTQSSRYLVKRTGEKVFLECVQDMDHENMFWYRQDPGLGLRLIYFSYDVKMKEKGDIPEGYSVSREKKERFSLILESASTNQTSMYLCASSHRDRSYFGPGTRLLVL.

V and J are TRBV9 and TRBJ2-6; 7 nucleotides agree with TRBD2. The length of the CDR3 is 17 residues. Germline-derived CDR1 and CDR2 are SGDLS and YYNGEE. J gave up 4 bases and V 0 bases, and 7 bases lay outside the gene matches. The CDR3 region has the DNA TGTGCCAGCAGCGTAGGCGCGGGGGTTGTGGGGGCCAACGTCCTGACTTTC. Protein sequence: CASSVGAGVVGANVLTF.

This clonotype has at least ten counts. The chain joins TRBV7-2 to TRBJ2-3, with TRBD2 matching 8 bases. Germline trimming cut 7 bases from V and 6 bases from J; bases unmatched to any gene: 12. Germline V gene sequence: CDR1 SGHTA, CDR2 FQGNSA. The CDR3 loop spans 15 amino acids. The CDR3 DNA reads as TGTGCCAGCACCCCGAATGGACTAGCAGGCGATACGCAGTATTTT. It yields the protein CASTPNGLAGDTQYF.

V usage is TRBV4-1 and J usage is TRBJ1-2, with D unclear. V lost 0 bases to trimming and J lost 8 bases, with 16 bases between them. The CDR3 consists of 15 residues. CDR1 MGHRA and CDR2 YSYEKL come from the germline V gene. The CDR3 reads CASSQEFQYPVGYTF. CDR3 nucleotides: TGCGCCAGCAGCCAAGAATTTCAATATCCAGTCGGCTACACCTTC.

V gene TRBV5-1 combines with J gene TRBJ2-2; D not certain. CDR1 and CDR2 (germline): SGHRS, YFSETQ. The CDR3 is 15 residues long. The ends were cut back, 3 bases at V and 4 bases at J, with 13 bases in the middle. The CDR3 DNA reads as TGCGCCAGCAGCTACCATCGACCTAGCACCGGGGAGCTGTTTTTT. It is translated as CASSYHRPSTGELFF. The complete variable domain, with remaining parts taken from reference TRBV5-1 and TRBJ2-2, reads KAGVTQTPRYLIKTRGQQVTLSCSPISGHRSVSWYQQTPGQGLQFLFEYFSETQRNKGNFPGRFSGRQFSNSRSEMNVSTLELGDSALYLCASSYHRPSTGELFFGEGSRLTVL.

This clonotype was seen only a few times. The missing conserved phenylalanine or tryptophan at the end of this CDR3 makes a read error likely. This chain joins TRBV6-6 and TRBJ1-2; D is undetermined. This CDR3 region has 14 residues. V was trimmed by 0 bases and J by 4 bases, leaving 9 bases between them. Germline V lookup: CDR1 MNHNY, CDR2 SVGAGI (reference sequence). This chain's CDR3 is CASSYSSRGYGYTL. The CDR3 DNA reads as TGTGCCAGCAGTTACTCGAGTCGAGGCTATGGCTACACCCTC.

This chain connects TRBV28 to TRBJ1-2; D remains unclear. V was pared by 7 bases and J by 4 bases, with 16 bases between. Germline V lookup: CDR1 MDHEN, CDR2 SYDVKM. The length of the CDR3 is 14 residues. The CDR3 here is CASISSEPAYGYTF. In DNA form, the CDR3 reads TGTGCCAGCATTTCCTCAGAACCGGCCTATGGCTACACCTTC.

This clonotype has at least ten counts. This sequence joins TRBV7-2 and TRBJ1-1; D call uncertain. Per germline, CDR1 SGHTA and CDR2 FQGNSA. V lost 5 bases to trimming and J lost 1 base, with 11 bases between them. The CDR3 totals 14 residues. DNA of the CDR3: TGTGCCAGCAGCCCCTTCCGGGGGAACACTGAAGCTTTCTTT. It specifies CASSPFRGNTEAFF.

This clonotype was observed at least ten times. The genes are TRBV5-1 and TRBJ2-1; no definite D call. Germline values: CDR1 SGHRS, CDR2 YFSETQ. Trimming stripped 7 bases from V and 8 bases from J, with 16 bases between. The CDR3 is 13 amino acids. The CDR3 loop reads CASSRHYDDEQFF. DNA of the CDR3: TGCGCCAGCTCGCGACATTACGATGATGAGCAGTTCTTC.

This clonotype was observed many times. V is TRBV18 and J is TRBJ2-1; D gene ambiguous. Germline values: CDR1 KGHSH, CDR2 LQKENI. This CDR3 region has 14 residues. V lost 0 bases and J lost 5, with 8 bases in between. The DNA of the CDR3 is TGTGCCAGCTCACCACCCTCAGTGGACAATGAGCAGTTCTTC. Translation: CASSPPSVDNEQFF.

This clonotype was found many times. This chain uses TRBV7-2 with TRBJ2-1; TRBD2 is a possible D gene (5 bases). Trimming shortened V by 3 bases and J by 7 bases, and 10 bases separated the two germline ends. This CDR3 spans 13 amino acids. Germline V gene sequence: CDR1 SGHTA, CDR2 FQGNSA. As DNA, the CDR3 is TGTGCCAGCAGCTTCAGTTCGGGGAATGAGCAGTTCTTC. Its protein is CASSFSSGNEQFF.

The sample holds a few counts of this clonotype. The chain combines TRBV7-2 with TRBJ1-6; D ambiguous. Trimming stripped 1 base from V and 10 bases from J, with 8 bases between. In germline, CDR1 is SGHTA, CDR2 FQGNSA. The CDR3 runs 13 residues. In DNA form, the CDR3 reads TGTGCCAGCAGCTTAGAGCGGGAATCACCCCTCCACTTT. Amino acids: CASSLERESPLHF.

The V call is TRBV5-1, the J call TRBJ2-2, with no clear D. Trimming took 4 bases from V and 5 from J, leaving 12 bases between them. There are 14 residues in the CDR3. The germline gives CDR1 SGHRS, CDR2 YFSETQ. The CDR3 DNA reads as TGCGCCAGCAGCAGGCAGGTTACGACCGGGGAGCTGTTTTTT. Its protein product is CASSRQVTTGELFF.

This clonotype was counted ten times or more. CDR3 loop: CASSAPTEGNTIYF. The CDR3 DNA follows: TGTGCCAGCAGTGCCCCGACAGAAGGAAACACCATATATTTT. The J gene is TRBJ1-3, the V gene TRBV28, with D possibly matching TRBD1 (5 bases). The CDR3 is 14 amino acids. V was pared by 5 bases and J by 4 bases, with 12 bases between. Germline lookup yields CDR1 MDHEN and CDR2 SYDVKM.

Only a few counts were recorded for this clonotype. The chain carries TRBV30 and TRBJ2-2; perhaps TRBD1 as D (6 bases). Germline values: CDR1 GTSNPN, CDR2 SVGIG (reference sequence). Trimming took off 0 bases at V and 0 bases at J, with 11 bases between the two ends. This CDR3 has 16 amino acids. CDR3 nucleotide sequence: TGTGCCTGGAGTGTACACAGGGTTGCGAACACCGGGGAGCTGTTTTTT. As protein: CAWSVHRVANTGELFF.

This clonotype was counted many times. This chain uses TRBV18 with TRBJ2-3; D not certain. This CDR3 contains 12 residues. V was pared by 4 bases and J by 6 bases, with 8 bases between. The germline CDR1 and CDR2 sequences are KGHSH and LQKENI. The CDR3, as DNA: TGTGCCAGCTCACAGCCACATGATACGCAGTATTTT. Translated, it gives CASSQPHDTQYF.

As for this clonotype: A much larger clonotype is one base distant, so this may be a read error. The chain carries TRBV15 and TRBJ2-1; no reliable D call. The CDR3 loop spans 12 amino acids. Germline V gene data show CDR1 as LNHNV and CDR2 as YYDKDF (reference sequence). Trimming left V 2 bases short and J 3 bases short, with 2 bases between. CDR3 region: CATSRIYNEQFF. The CDR3 region has the DNA TGTGCCACCAGCAGAATCTACAATGAGCAGTTCTTC.

Remarks on this clonotype: Since no conserved phenylalanine or tryptophan closes the CDR3, a read error is the likely cause. This chain joins TRBV6-1 and TRBJ1-1; tentatively, D is TRBD1 (5 bases). The V end lost 6 bases, the J end lost 2 bases, and 13 bases lay between the germline ends. Looked up from germline, CDR1 is MNHNS and CDR2 is SASEGT. This CDR3 comprises 14 residues. Written as DNA, the CDR3 is TGTGCCAGCAGCCGCCGGGACCCTAACACTGAAGCTTTCCTT. Its protein is CASSRRDPNTEAFL.